This T cell receptor (beta chain) was observed in a study of memory CD4+ T cells and cytomegalovirus serostatus (dated by TCRdb to the late 2010s). Some background on the complete study: The cohort comprised around 35 healthy Belgian adults, 9 CMV seropositive and some 24 CMV seronegative. To replicate a published TCR-based CMV serostatus classifier, the study sequenced CD4+ memory TCRbeta repertoires from a Belgian cohort whose cytomegalovirus serostatus was known.

This clone was counted between two and nine times. What this receptor recognizes is not known. No base quality values were provided; no much bigger clone lies one nucleotide off. The Quick-DNA Microprep Kit was used to extract genomic DNA from the sorted cells. Amplification of TCRbeta DNA was done with the immunoSEQ hsTCRbeta kit, following the protocol from the manufacturer. TCRbeta libraries were sequenced on an Illumina MiSeq instrument. The study's own analysis went as follows. Removing out-of-frame sequences left 2,204,828 distinct TCRbeta sequences, an average of roughly 68,000 per individual. Two values were used to score each individual: the count of some 150 previously reported CMV-associated TCRbeta sequences and the total count of productive distinct TCRbeta sequences. A beta-binomial model was reimplemented in Python, and scikit-learn random forests with default parameters were trained on US cohort data. On the Belgian cohort, classifier performance was reported as the median AUC, along with percentile confidence intervals, across 10,000 bootstrap iterations. This is the immuneACCESS table as TCRdb keeps it, with only in-frame sequences that have V and J called. A part of the clones is gone; compared with another copy, unresolved V genes explain less than half, and the rest is unexplained. Clone size and the V and J calls come from that table; the DNA yielded D and trimming. This sample lists 35,000 to 55,000 clones; 75% to 85% were detected once. The top ten clonotypes cover approximately 1% of the sample.

As encoded in the germline V gene, CDR1 is MDHEN while CDR2 is SYDVKM. The CDR3 measures 15 amino acids from cysteine to phenylalanine. The kept DNA is CDR3 alone, 45 bases in frame from the first base. V gives up 6 bases and J gives up 8 bases, and the segment between their germline ends measures 22 bases. A FACSAria II was used to sort memory CD4+ T cells, defined as single viable CD3+CD4+CD8-CD45RO+ cells. CMV serostatus was assessed using a Roche Elecsys assay, by which serum IgG against CMV pp150, pp28, p38 and p52 was detected. After the samples were thawed, total CD4+ T cells were enriched through positive selection using CD4 magnetic microbeads. The samples came from a separate study whose specific focus was interrogating the CD4+ T cell memory repertoire. Peripheral blood mononuclear cells were isolated and cryopreserved following standard operating procedures; serum was stored at -80 °C. The staining relied on CD3-PerCP (BW264/56), CD4-APC (RPA-T4), CD45RO-PE (UCHT1) and CD8-Pacific Orange (3B5) antibodies, and Sytox blue was used to exclude non-viable cells.

Broader findings and caveats from the paper: CMV serostatus prediction reached a median bootstrapped AUC of 0.95 with the original framework and 0.91 with a US-trained random forest. Only CD4+CD45RO+ memory cells were sequenced, in contrast to the original study, in which naive and memory CD4+ and CD8+ populations were covered. The original-framework classifier achieved a median bootstrapped AUC of approximately 0.95 with a 95% CI of 0.76-1.00 on the Belgian cohort. The results were read as suggesting that the CMV-associated TCR signature is, for the most part, present in the CD4+ memory repertoire. Among the 160 or so previously reported CMV-associated TCRbeta sequences, 65 to 85 showed up in the CD4+ memory repertoires, with each one found in between one and five individuals.

The TCR sequence derives from an adult in good health and CMV-seronegative. The sample taken for sequencing was memory CD4+ T cells from blood. In this chain, TRBV28 is recombined with TRBJ1-2, with TRBD1 perhaps the D gene, on 5 matching bases. The CDR3: CASSPLRTKGGGYTF. The DNA sequence follows: TGTGCCAGCAGCCCCCTTAGGACAAAGGGAGGGGGCTACACCTTC.